This is a list of T cell receptor beta chains from one sample in a study of tumor-infiltrating lymphocytes in primary liver carcinoma. TCRdb ran MiXCR on the multiplex PCR reads and lists one entry per CDR3 protein. Of 300,000 to 400,000 distinct CDR3 sequences listed, almost 65% are singletons. Material: peripheral blood. The origin of the receptors is a man in his forties with primary liver carcinoma and hepatitis B virus infection. Each CDR3 is given with its conserved first and last residue. A D gene is named only where the DNA matches it firmly. Size values are once, few and many counts, or a class for expanded clones, and some rows have none.

NA	NA	TRBV12-5	TRBJ2-1	CADALDKIDNEQFF	TGTGCTGATGCCCTGGACAAGATCGACAATGAGCAGTTCTTC
NA	NA	TRBV4-2	TRBJ2-7	CASSPGLSYEQYF	TGTGCCAGCAGCCCGGGACTTTCTTACGAGCAGTACTTC
once	NA	TRBV4-2	TRBJ2-2	CASSQGGSIAGELFF	TGTGCCAGCAGCCAAGGAGGGTCGATCGCCGGGGAGCTGTTTTTT
NA	TRBD2	TRBV11-2	TRBJ2-1	CASSLGISGRASYNEQFF	TGTGCCAGCAGCCTCGGGATTAGCGGGAGGGCCTCCTACAATGAGCAGTTCTTC
NA	TRBD2	TRBV11-2	TRBJ2-2	CASCRATSEISGELFF	TGTGCCAGCTGTCGAGCGACTAGCGAGATCTCCGGGGAGCTGTTTTTT
NA	TRBD2	TRBV11-2	TRBJ2-1	CDSSRTSGNRFYSEQFF	TGTGACAGCAGCCGGACTAGCGGGAATCGTTTCTACAGTGAGCAGTTCTTC
many	TRBD1	TRBV10-3	TRBJ2-5	CAISRQGVTETQYF	TGTGCCATCAGTAGACAGGGGGTGACAGAGACCCAGTACTTC
NA	NA	TRBV4-2	TRBJ1-1	CASSQARGGGTETFF	TGTGCTAGCAGCCAGGCCCGGGGGGGAGGGACTGAAACTTTCTTT
many	TRBD1	TRBV11-1	TRBJ1-1	CASSAYRGVNTEAFF	TGTGCCAGCAGCGCCTACAGGGGCGTGAACACTGAAGCTTTCTTT
NA	NA	TRBV2	TRBJ1-1	CASSVDSDTEAFF	TGTGCCAGCAGCGTAGACAGTGACACTGAAGCTTTCTTT
NA	NA	TRBV5-1	TRBJ2-7	CASSGAGQGEHYF	TGCGCCAGCAGCGGAGCGGGTCAGGGAGAGCATTACTTC
NA	TRBD2	TRBV28	TRBJ2-7	CASSYNPTRERYF	TGTGCCAGCAGCTATAACCCCACGCGGGAGCGGTACTTC
few	TRBD2	TRBV10-3	TRBJ2-1	CTISLTSGGNNEQFF	TGTACCATCAGTTTGACTAGCGGGGGCAACAATGAGCAGTTCTTC
NA	TRBD2	TRBV11-2	TRBJ2-2	CASSLGAGVDTGELSF	TGTGCCAGCAGCCTCGGAGCGGGAGTGGACACCGGGGAGCTGTCTTTT
once	NA	TRBV6-5	TRBJ2-7	CASNYPTRGVYEQYF	TGTGCCAGCAATTACCCCACTAGAGGGGTCTACGAGCAGTACTTC
NA	TRBD1	TRBV28	TRBJ1-5	CASSSDRDDQPQHF	TGTGCCAGCAGTTCAGACAGGGATGATCAGCCCCAGCATTTT
few	TRBD2	TRBV6-2/TRBV6-3	TRBJ2-3	CASSYLTSGMTDTQYF	TGTGCCAGCAGTTACTTGACTAGCGGGATGACAGATACGCAGTATTTT
NA	TRBD1	TRBV11-1	TRBJ1-6	CASSSGTGLSPLQF	TGCGCCAGCAGTTCCGGGACAGGGCTATCACCCCTCCAGTTT
NA	NA	TRBV4-1	TRBJ2-2	CASSNGAGDTWELFF	TGCGCCAGCAGCAACGGGGCAGGTGACACCTGGGAGCTGTTTTTT
NA	TRBD2	TRBV11-2	TRBJ2-7	CPSSRDSGGYEQYF	TGTCCCAGCAGCAGAGACTCGGGAGGCTACGAGCAGTACTTC
NA	NA	TRBV5-5	TRBJ2-7	CASSQILEQYF	TGTGCCAGCAGCCAGATTTTGGAGCAGTACTTC
many	NA	TRBV4-2	TRBJ2-1	CASSQGGGWNEQFF	TGTGCCAGCAGCCAAGGAGGGGGTTGGAATGAGCAGTTCTTC
NA	NA	TRBV10-1	TRBJ2-2	CASSESGGGNTGELFF	TGCGCCAGCAGTGAGTCAGGCGGAGGGAACACCGGGGAGCTGTTTTTT
few	NA	TRBV5-1	TRBJ1-2	CASSLESLSYGYTF	TGCGCCAGCAGCTTGGAATCCTTGAGCTATGGCTACACCTTC
few	TRBD1	TRBV10-3	TRBJ2-7	CAVGRGQTYEQYF	TGTGCCGTCGGTAGGGGACAGACTTACGAGCAGTACTTC
few	NA	TRBV6-1	TRBJ1-6	CAIQGTSYSPLHF	TGTGCCATACAAGGGACAAGCTATTCACCCCTCCACTTT